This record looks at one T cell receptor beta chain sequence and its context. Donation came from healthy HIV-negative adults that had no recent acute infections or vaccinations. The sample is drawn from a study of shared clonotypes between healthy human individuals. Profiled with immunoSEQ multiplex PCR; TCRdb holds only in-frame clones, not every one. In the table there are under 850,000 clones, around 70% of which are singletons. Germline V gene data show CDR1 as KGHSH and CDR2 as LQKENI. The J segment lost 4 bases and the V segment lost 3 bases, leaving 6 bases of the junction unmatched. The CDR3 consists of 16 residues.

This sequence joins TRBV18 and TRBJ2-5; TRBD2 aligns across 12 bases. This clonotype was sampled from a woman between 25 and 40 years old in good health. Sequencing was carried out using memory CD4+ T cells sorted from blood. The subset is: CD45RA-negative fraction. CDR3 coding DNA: TGTGCCAGCTCACCGCCGACTAGCGGGAGACGAGAGACCCAGTACTTC. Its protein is CASSPPTSGRRETQYF.